This TCR beta chain was identified during a study of shared clonotypes between healthy human individuals. Study-level points and caveats: Tissue TCR repertoires likely differ from these blood-only repertoires.

Concerning this clone itself: The antigen remains unidentified.

CDR3 length: 15 amino acids. V gave up 3 bases and J gave up 3 bases, with 14 bases separating them. Germline V lookup: CDR1 SNHLY, CDR2 FYNNEI. Genomic DNA from each subset was divided evenly over several immunoSEQ plates. Method: immunoSEQ multiplex PCR; TCRdb's copy keeps in-frame clones and lacks some. This table holds some 500,000 clones, roughly 95% found once. This chain links TRBV2 with TRBJ2-5; no definite D call. The clonotype originates from a woman in her 30s in good health. Sequenced input: naive CD4+ T cells sorted from blood. Subset indicated: CD45RA+ positively selected. The CDR3 DNA is TGTGCCAGCAGTGAGCTGCCGGCCGGAAAAGAGACCCAGTACTTC. Translating it yields CASSELPAGKETQYF.